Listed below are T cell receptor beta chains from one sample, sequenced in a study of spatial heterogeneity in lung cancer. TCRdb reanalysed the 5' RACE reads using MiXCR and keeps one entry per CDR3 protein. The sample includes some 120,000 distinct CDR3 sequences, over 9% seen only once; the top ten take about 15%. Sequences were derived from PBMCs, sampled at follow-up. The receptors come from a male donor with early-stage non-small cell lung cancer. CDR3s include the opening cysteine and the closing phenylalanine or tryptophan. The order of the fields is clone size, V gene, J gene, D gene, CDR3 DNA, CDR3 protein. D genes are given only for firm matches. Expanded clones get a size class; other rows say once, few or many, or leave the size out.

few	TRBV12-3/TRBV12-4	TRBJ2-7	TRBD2	TGTGCCAGCACCCAAGGAGCGGGGGGGACTTCGAACGAGCAGTACTTC	CASTQGAGGTSNEQYF
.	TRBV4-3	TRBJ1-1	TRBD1	TGCGCCAGCAGCCGGGGACAGGGGTTTACGGACACTGAAGCTTTCTTT	CASSRGQGFTDTEAFF
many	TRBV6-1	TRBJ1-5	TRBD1	TGTGCCAGCAGTGGGGGACAGCTCCGGGGTCAGCCCCAGCATTTT	CASSGGQLRGQPQHF
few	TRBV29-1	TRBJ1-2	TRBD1	TGCAGCGTTGAAGCCGGGACAGGGGGCGCTGGCTACACCTTC	CSVEAGTGGAGYTF
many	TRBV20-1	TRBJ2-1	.	TGCAGTGCTAGCCTGAGGCGGGCGGGGAATGAGCAGTTCTTC	CSASLRRAGNEQFF
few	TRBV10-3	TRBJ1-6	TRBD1	TGTGCCATCAAGGGACAGGGAGTTTCACCCCTCCACTTT	CAIKGQGVSPLHF
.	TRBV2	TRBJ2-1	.	TGTGCCAGCAGGAGGGACACTTGGGGCAATGAGCAGTTCTTC	CASRRDTWGNEQFF
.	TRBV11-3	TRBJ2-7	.	TGTGCCAGCAGCGACATCGGGCGCAGGTCGCTTTCCCACGAGCAGTACTTC	CASSDIGRRSLSHEQYF
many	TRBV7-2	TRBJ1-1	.	TGTGCCAGCGCCACCGGGGGCACAATGAACACTGAAGCTTTCTTT	CASATGGTMNTEAFF
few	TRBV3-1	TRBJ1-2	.	TGTGCCAGCAGCCAAATCCAGGGTTCTGGCTACACCTTC	CASSQIQGSGYTF
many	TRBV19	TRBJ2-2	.	TGTGCCAGTAGTATGTTATACAGCTCGAACACCGGGGAGCTGTTTTTT	CASSMLYSSNTGELFF
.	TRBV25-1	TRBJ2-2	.	TGTGCCAGCAATGTTGGGAACACCGGGGAGCTGTTTTTT	CASNVGNTGELFF
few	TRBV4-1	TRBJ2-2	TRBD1	TGCGCCAGCAGCCAAGTCGGGACAGGGTACACCGGGGAGCTGTTTTTT	CASSQVGTGYTGELFF
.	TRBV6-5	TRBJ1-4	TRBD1	TGTGCCAGCAGTTACGCAGGGGGAGGTGAAAAACTGTTTTTT	CASSYAGGGEKLFF
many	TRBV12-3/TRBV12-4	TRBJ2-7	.	TGTGCCAGCAGAACGGGACTCCGCTACGAGCAGTACTTC	CASRTGLRYEQYF
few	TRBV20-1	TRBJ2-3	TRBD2	TGCAGTGCGAAAGGGACTAGCGGGGGGGATACGCAGTATTTT	CSAKGTSGGDTQYF
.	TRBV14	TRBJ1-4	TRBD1	TGTGCCAGCAGCCTCGTGACAGGGCCAAATGAAAAACTGTTTTTT	CASSLVTGPNEKLFF
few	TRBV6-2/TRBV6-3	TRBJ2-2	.	TGTGCCAGCAGTTACCCATGGCAGGGATTTGATACCGGGGAGCTGTTTTTT	CASSYPWQGFDTGELFF
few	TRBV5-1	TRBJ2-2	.	TGCGCCAGTGACGTGGGGGCGAACACCGGGGAGCTGTTTTTT	CASDVGANTGELFF
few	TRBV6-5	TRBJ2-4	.	TGTGCCAGCAGCAACTACAGGGAGGGAGCCAAAAACATTCAGTACTTC	CASSNYREGAKNIQYF
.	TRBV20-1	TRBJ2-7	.	TGCAGTGCTAGGCGAGCGATTATGGGGACGGTTTATTACGAGCAGTACTTC	CSARRAIMGTVYYEQYF
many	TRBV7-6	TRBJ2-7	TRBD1	TGTGCCAGCAGCTTAGGGACAGGGAAATCCTACGAGCAGTACTTC	CASSLGTGKSYEQYF
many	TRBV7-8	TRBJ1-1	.	TGTGCCAGCAGCTTCGTCGAGGACACTGAAGCTTTCTTT	CASSFVEDTEAFF
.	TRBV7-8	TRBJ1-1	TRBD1	TGTGCCAGCAGCTTTACAGGGGGTAAAGCTTTCTTT	CASSFTGGKAFF
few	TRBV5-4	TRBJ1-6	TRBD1	TGTGCCAGCAGCTTGGACAGGGGGTCTCTCTCCTATAATTCACCCCTCCACTTT	CASSLDRGSLSYNSPLHF
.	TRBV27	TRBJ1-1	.	TGTGCCAACCCCGACAGGACCAAGAAAGCTTTCTTT	CANPDRTKKAFF
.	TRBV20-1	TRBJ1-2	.	TGCAGTGCCGTGTCCGGCCCCTATGGCTACACCTTC	CSAVSGPYGYTF
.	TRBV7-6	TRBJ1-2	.	TGTGCCAGCAGCCCCGTAGTTGGATCCTATGGCTACACCTTC	CASSPVVGSYGYTF
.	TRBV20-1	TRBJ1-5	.	TGCAGTGCTAGCTTCCGGACGGACCCTGGCGGGCCCCAGCATTTT	CSASFRTDPGGPQHF
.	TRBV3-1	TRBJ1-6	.	TGTGCCAGCAGCCTCCAGACAGGAGTTAATTCACCCCTCCACTTT	CASSLQTGVNSPLHF
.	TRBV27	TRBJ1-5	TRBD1	TGTGCCAGCAGTTTAAACGGACAGGGCGCGGATAGCAATCAGCCCCAGCATTTT	CASSLNGQGADSNQPQHF
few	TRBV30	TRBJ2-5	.	TGTGCCTGGAACGTCGGGGGCCGGGGAGAGACCCAGTACTTC	CAWNVGGRGETQYF
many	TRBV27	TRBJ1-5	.	TGTGCCAGCAGTCCTCAATTGTATCAGCCCCAGCATTTT	CASSPQLYQPQHF
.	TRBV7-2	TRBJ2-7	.	TGTGCCAGCAGCCCCTCGGGGGCCCGCTCCTACGAGCAGTACTTC	CASSPSGARSYEQYF
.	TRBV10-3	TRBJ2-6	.	TGTGCCATCCGTGGGGCCAACGTCCTGACTTTC	CAIRGANVLTF
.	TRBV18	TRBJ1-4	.	TGTGCCAGCTCACCGTCTGTTGAAAAACTGTTTTTT	CASSPSVEKLFF
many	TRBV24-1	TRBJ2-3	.	TGTGCCACCAGTGATCCGTGGTCTGGTACGCAGTATTTT	CATSDPWSGTQYF
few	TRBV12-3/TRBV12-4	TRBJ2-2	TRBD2	TGTGCCAGCAGTTTAGGGACTAGCGTTCGCACCGGGGAGCTGTTTTTT	CASSLGTSVRTGELFF
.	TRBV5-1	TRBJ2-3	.	TGCGCCAGCAGCTTGGGAGGGCGCACAGATACGCAGTATTTT	CASSLGGRTDTQYF
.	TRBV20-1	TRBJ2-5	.	TGCAGTGCTAGAGATTCGAAGGGCCGGCAGGAGACCCAGTACTTC	CSARDSKGRQETQYF
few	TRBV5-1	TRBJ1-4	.	TGCGCCAGCAGCTTGGCCGCCAGACCTAATGAAAAACTGTTTTTT	CASSLAARPNEKLFF
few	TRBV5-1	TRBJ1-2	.	TGCGCCAGCAGCTTGGGGCAGCCTGGTCCCCATGGCTACACCTTC	CASSLGQPGPHGYTF